The entry below describes one TCR beta chain. The table lists this clonotype with a few counts. Its antigen is unknown. No base-level quality is on record; no much larger clone is a single base apart. For this chain, trimming is 6 bases at the V end and 2 bases at the J end, and the number of junction bases without a gene match is 10. From the cysteine through the phenylalanine, the CDR3 covers 15 amino acids. The retained sequence is limited to the CDR3, 45 bases, with the frame set at the first base. The germline V gene supplies CDR1 MNHEY and CDR2 SVGAGI. The donors were roughly 39 Caucasian individuals from Russia, aged roughly 6 to 100 years, who were systemically healthy. Each donor gave around 9 milliliters of peripheral blood, collected into EDTA-treated Vacutainer tubes. PBMCs were isolated by Ficoll-Paque density-gradient centrifugation, with at least 6 million obtained per sample. Total RNA, at least 6 micrograms per sample, was extracted from PBMCs with Trizol reagent. For every donor, an aliquot of PBMCs went through flow cytometry to measure the percentages of naive CD45RAhigh/CD27high T cells.

Receptor amplification or capture employed 5' RACE. A second PCR of about 6 to 11 cycles was performed with a sample-barcoded 5' primer and a J-beta primer mix. Each TCR beta cDNA molecule received a unique molecular identifier from a template-switch 5' adaptor carrying 12 random nucleotides. Each sample yielded at least 2.5 million CDR3-containing paired-end reads. First-strand cDNA was synthesized from all RNA with the Mint cDNA synthesis kit, primed by a TRBC-specific oligonucleotide. Following uracil-DNA glycosylase treatment, a first 18-cycle PCR with universal primers M1SS and BC2_uni_R was performed on all cDNA. Under the source paper's analysis protocol: For normalization, 1 million high-quality reads were randomly selected from each sample, with every read carrying a distinct molecular identifier. Reads sharing molecular identifiers were discarded rather than binned into consensus sequences. MiTCR, run with a Q25 quality threshold and the strictest error-elimination algorithm, handled CDR3 identification, clonotype clustering and error correction. Lower-bound total TCR beta diversity was estimated with a nonparametric unseen species model using Euler transformation. TCRdb's own reprocessing of the public reads used fastp at Q25 and MiXCR and kept productive beta chains. CDR3 protein sequences are deduplicated, and each keeps its most common genes and DNA. These V and J calls originate from TCRdb's pipeline instead of the authors' own analysis. Counted in this sample were 1.8 million or so distinct CDR3 sequences; roughly two fifths of them appeared once. Jointly, the top ten make up under 25% of the sample.

These data come from a study of blood T cells in healthy people across ages (dated by TCRdb to the mid-2010s). With regard to the full study: In model experiments, template switching captured about one uniquely barcoded TCR beta cDNA molecule for every two T cells. Age-related changes in TCR beta repertoire diversity were measured in the study by deep sequencing normalized with unique cDNA molecular identifiers. The donors were divided into four age groups: young (average approximately 17 years), middle-aged (over 35), aged (62) and long-lived (roughly 82). For two donors (one aged 18 to 29 and one aged 80 or older), the study analyzed two additional independent replicas of 1 million unique cDNA reads from the same blood draw. To avoid experimental bias, donors of different ages were distributed randomly across sequencing lanes.

Overall study results and their limits: Estimates of total diversity based on one million sequenced T cells were regarded as lower bounds and as underestimates. The CMV infection status of donors was not known, potentially confounding age-related changes in expanded clonotypes. Observed TCR beta diversity correlated strongly with the percentage of naive T cells measured by flow cytometry. Compared with the aged group, more naive CD4+ T cells, fewer expanded clones and increased TCR diversity were shown by the long-lived group, suggesting age selection. Observed TCR beta diversity per million T cells fell roughly linearly with age, and a significant reduction was already apparent by age approximately 40. Since profiling was done on bulk unsorted PBMCs, naive and antigen-experienced compartments could not be conclusively compared.

The receptor's source is a human donor in good health. Sequenced input: blood. Recombination joined TRBV6-5 with TRBJ2-7; 7 of the junction bases match TRBD1. CDR3 reads: CASSRDSPSTYEQYF. The base sequence is TGTGCCAGCAGCCGGGACAGCCCTTCCACCTACGAGCAGTACTTC.